This TCR beta chain was retrieved from a study of PD-1 blockade in classical Hodgkin lymphoma. Study information: Patients got intravenous nivolumab 3 mg/kg every 2 weeks.

Study-wide findings and caveats: While CD8+ TCR diversity did not rise significantly by C4D1, CD4+ TCR diversity did. Whoever responded completely had baseline diversity much like that seen in newly diagnosed patients.

Germline CDR1 reads LNHDA; CDR2 reads SQIVND (reference sequence). Trimming at V came to 7 bases and at J to 5 bases, leaving 13 bases not matched to a gene. The CDR3 is 16 amino acids. Only in-frame clones appear in the TCRdb table, and some are missing; sequencing was by immunoSEQ multiplex PCR. The table includes about 21,000 clones, around 68% detected once. Brentuximab vedotin exposure varied, and every patient relapsed after autologous stem cell transplantation. In the case of this clone: No antigen is known for it.

Source: peripheral blood mononuclear cells (PBMCs), taken at baseline. This chain links TRBV19 with TRBJ1-1; 10 bases agree with TRBD1. This receptor was obtained from a human donor with classical Hodgkin lymphoma. CDR3 residues: CASTAISWDRGTEAFF. For the CDR3, the DNA is TGTGCCAGTACCGCTATCTCCTGGGACAGGGGTACTGAAGCTTTCTTT.